This is a list of T cell receptor beta chains from one sample in a study of beta chain features in type 1 diabetes. The table came from immunoSEQ multiplex PCR; TCRdb's copy has only in-frame clones and leaves some out. The sample holds over 600,000 clones, roughly an eighth seen once. Sample: naive CD4+ T cells from blood. These receptors all come from a man between 25 and 39 years old with type 1 diabetes. The CDR3 runs from the conserved cysteine through the conserved F or W. The D gene is left open where the match is weak. Part of the rows lack a size; the others show once, few, many or a class for expanded clones.

D gene: -
V gene: TRBV4-3
J gene: TRBJ2-3
clone size: few
CDR3 DNA: TGCGCCAGCAGCCAAGTCGGGGGCTCTGGCACAGATACGCAGTATTTT
CDR3 protein: CASSQVGGSGTDTQYF

D gene: -
V gene: TRBV7-9
J gene: TRBJ2-7
clone size: -
CDR3 DNA: TGTGCCAGCAGCTTATCGCAACTCGGCCACGAGCAGTACTTC
CDR3 protein: CASSLSQLGHEQYF

D gene: TRBD2
V gene: TRBV9
J gene: TRBJ2-2
clone size: -
CDR3 DNA: TGTGCCAGCAGCGTAGTCCGGAGCGGGGGCCGGACCGGGGAGCTGTTTTTT
CDR3 protein: CASSVVRSGGRTGELFF

D gene: -
V gene: TRBV27
J gene: TRBJ1-2
clone size: few
CDR3 DNA: TGTGCCAGCAGTTTATCGACGGGCAGGGGTTATGGCTACACCTTC
CDR3 protein: CASSLSTGRGYGYTF

D gene: TRBD1
V gene: TRBV12-5
J gene: TRBJ1-4
clone size: -
CDR3 DNA: TGTGCTAGTGGTTTGACCGGGACAGGGCTCGAAAAACTGTTTTTT
CDR3 protein: CASGLTGTGLEKLFF

D gene: -
V gene: TRBV11-2
J gene: TRBJ1-2
clone size: few
CDR3 DNA: TGTGCCAGCAGCAACTACGGGGAGGCTAACTATGGCTACACCTTC
CDR3 protein: CASSNYGEANYGYTF

D gene: -
V gene: TRBV7-3
J gene: TRBJ2-2
clone size: few
CDR3 DNA: TGTGCCAGCAGCCCACCGGTTGTCACCGGGGAGCTGTTTTTT
CDR3 protein: CASSPPVVTGELFF

D gene: -
V gene: TRBV9
J gene: TRBJ2-7
clone size: -
CDR3 DNA: TGTGCCAGCAGCGTTTCCGGGACCCCACTGCAAGGGCAGTACTTC
CDR3 protein: CASSVSGTPLQGQYF

D gene: TRBD2
V gene: TRBV10-3
J gene: TRBJ2-5
clone size: few
CDR3 DNA: TGTGCCATCAGTGAGTCAGGGACTAGCGGGGGGTCAAACCAAGAGACCCAGTACTTC
CDR3 protein: CAISESGTSGGSNQETQYF

D gene: -
V gene: TRBV29-1
J gene: TRBJ1-5
clone size: -
CDR3 DNA: TGCAGCGTGGGGGAAAACGATCAGCCCCAGCATTTT
CDR3 protein: CSVGENDQPQHF

D gene: -
V gene: TRBV14
J gene: TRBJ2-5
clone size: -
CDR3 DNA: TGTGCCAGCAGCCAAGAACTGGGAAGGGAGACCCAGTACTTC
CDR3 protein: CASSQELGRETQYF

D gene: -
V gene: TRBV9
J gene: TRBJ1-1
clone size: -
CDR3 DNA: TGTGCCAGCAGCGTAGTTGGGCGGGGCGGGACTGAAGCTTTCTTT
CDR3 protein: CASSVVGRGGTEAFF

D gene: -
V gene: TRBV7-2
J gene: TRBJ2-7
clone size: -
CDR3 DNA: TGTGCCAGCAGCTTAGCCGGGAAAGCCTACGAGCAGTACTTC
CDR3 protein: CASSLAGKAYEQYF

D gene: TRBD1
V gene: TRBV7-9
J gene: TRBJ2-6
clone size: -
CDR3 DNA: TGTGCCAGCACCCCGGACAGGGGTAGATCTGGGGCCAACGTCCTGACTTTC
CDR3 protein: CASTPDRGRSGANVLTF

D gene: TRBD1
V gene: TRBV4-3
J gene: TRBJ1-4
clone size: -
CDR3 DNA: TGCGCCAGCAGCCAGCCGGGACAGGGGAATGAAAAACTGTTTTTT
CDR3 protein: CASSQPGQGNEKLFF

D gene: -
V gene: TRBV10-3
J gene: TRBJ2-3
clone size: few
CDR3 DNA: TGTGCCATCAAAGGGCCCAGCACAGATACGCAGTATTTT
CDR3 protein: CAIKGPSTDTQYF

D gene: -
V gene: TRBV30
J gene: TRBJ2-1
clone size: -
CDR3 DNA: TGTGCCTGGAGGAAGGAGGGTGAGCAGTTCTTC
CDR3 protein: CAWRKEGEQFF

D gene: -
V gene: TRBV6-5
J gene: TRBJ1-5
clone size: few
CDR3 DNA: TGTGCCAGCATGCCCGGGCAGGGGAATCAGCCCCAGCATTTT
CDR3 protein: CASMPGQGNQPQHF

D gene: -
V gene: TRBV29-1
J gene: TRBJ1-4
clone size: -
CDR3 DNA: TGCAGCGTTGGACCCAGGGCAGGTGAAAAACTGTTTTTT
CDR3 protein: CSVGPRAGEKLFF

D gene: TRBD1
V gene: TRBV7-9
J gene: TRBJ2-5
clone size: few
CDR3 DNA: TGTGCCAGCAGCTTGACAGGGGACAGAGAGACCCAGTACTTC
CDR3 protein: CASSLTGDRETQYF

D gene: -
V gene: TRBV9
J gene: TRBJ2-2
clone size: -
CDR3 DNA: TGTGCCAGCAGCCCCCCTAGGGGGGGATCGAACACCGGGGAGCTGTTTTTT
CDR3 protein: CASSPPRGGSNTGELFF

D gene: TRBD1
V gene: TRBV6-1
J gene: TRBJ2-1
clone size: few
CDR3 DNA: TGTGCCAGCAGGGACAGGGAAAGCTCCTACAATGAGCAGTTCTTC
CDR3 protein: CASRDRESSYNEQFF

D gene: -
V gene: TRBV7-2
J gene: TRBJ2-3
clone size: -
CDR3 DNA: TGTGCCAGCACCCCCCTAGGTTCCGGCACAGATACGCAGTATTTT
CDR3 protein: CASTPLGSGTDTQYF

D gene: -
V gene: TRBV7-9
J gene: TRBJ2-5
clone size: few
CDR3 DNA: TGTGCCAGCAGCTTTAAAACCGGGACCCGCGCCGAGACCCAGTACTTC
CDR3 protein: CASSFKTGTRAETQYF

D gene: TRBD2
V gene: TRBV25-1
J gene: TRBJ2-1
clone size: few
CDR3 DNA: TGTGCCAGCACCACAACGGGAGGTCTCGGGAATGAGCAGTTCTTC
CDR3 protein: CASTTTGGLGNEQFF

D gene: -
V gene: TRBV29-1
J gene: TRBJ2-1
clone size: -
CDR3 DNA: TGCAGCGCTTCAAAACCCTACAATGAGCAGTTCTTC
CDR3 protein: CSASKPYNEQFF

D gene: -
V gene: TRBV6-6
J gene: TRBJ2-1
clone size: -
CDR3 DNA: TGTGCCAGCAGTTCCCGGTATGAGCAGTTCTTC
CDR3 protein: CASSSRYEQFF

D gene: -
V gene: TRBV27
J gene: TRBJ1-5
clone size: few
CDR3 DNA: TGTGCCAGCAGTGGGTCGTGGGATCAGCCCCAGCATTTT
CDR3 protein: CASSGSWDQPQHF

D gene: TRBD1
V gene: TRBV7-3
J gene: TRBJ1-2
clone size: -
CDR3 DNA: TGTGCCAGCAGCACGGGACAGGGCTATGGCTACACCTTC
CDR3 protein: CASSTGQGYGYTF

D gene: -
V gene: TRBV6-5
J gene: TRBJ1-6
clone size: -
CDR3 DNA: TGTGCCAGCAGGACTCCGGGACGTAATAATTCACCCCTCCACTTT
CDR3 protein: CASRTPGRNNSPLHF

D gene: TRBD1
V gene: TRBV9
J gene: TRBJ2-6
clone size: once
CDR3 DNA: TGTGCCAGCAGCATCCGACAGGGGACATCTGGGGCCAACGTCCTGACTTTC
CDR3 protein: CASSIRQGTSGANVLTF

D gene: -
V gene: TRBV7-9
J gene: TRBJ1-1
clone size: -
CDR3 DNA: TGTGCCAGCAGTTTCGTACAAGACACTGAAGCTTTCTTT
CDR3 protein: CASSFVQDTEAFF

D gene: -
V gene: TRBV2
J gene: TRBJ1-1
clone size: -
CDR3 DNA: TGTGCCAGCTTGGGGATGAACACTGAAGCTTTCTTT
CDR3 protein: CASLGMNTEAFF

D gene: TRBD1
V gene: TRBV6-5
J gene: TRBJ2-2
clone size: -
CDR3 DNA: TGTGCCAGCAGGCGGGACAGGGGCACCGGGGAGCTGTTTTTT
CDR3 protein: CASRRDRGTGELFF

D gene: -
V gene: TRBV7-7
J gene: TRBJ1-1
clone size: few
CDR3 DNA: TGTGCTAGCAGCTTAGATACGAACACTGAAGCTTTCTTT
CDR3 protein: CASSLDTNTEAFF

D gene: -
V gene: TRBV10-2
J gene: TRBJ2-6
clone size: few
CDR3 DNA: TGCGCCAGCGCTGGGGCCAACGTCCTGACTTTC
CDR3 protein: CASAGANVLTF

D gene: -
V gene: TRBV18
J gene: TRBJ1-1
clone size: few
CDR3 DNA: TGTGCCAGCTCACCAAGTGAGGGCGCGGACACTGAAGCTTTCTTT
CDR3 protein: CASSPSEGADTEAFF

D gene: -
V gene: TRBV28
J gene: TRBJ2-5
clone size: -
CDR3 DNA: TGTGCCAGCAGTTTGGCGGAAGAGACCCAGTACTTC
CDR3 protein: CASSLAEETQYF

D gene: -
V gene: TRBV7-8
J gene: TRBJ1-3
clone size: -
CDR3 DNA: TGTGCCAGCACCGTAGGGACCTCTGGAAACACCATATATTTT
CDR3 protein: CASTVGTSGNTIYF

D gene: -
V gene: TRBV9
J gene: TRBJ2-7
clone size: few
CDR3 DNA: TGTGCCAGCAGCGTAGCACAGGGATCCGAGCAGTACTTC
CDR3 protein: CASSVAQGSEQYF

D gene: TRBD1
V gene: TRBV29-1
J gene: TRBJ2-7
clone size: few
CDR3 DNA: TGCAGCGCTTCGAGCACCGGGACAGGGGCCTACGAGCAGTACTTC
CDR3 protein: CSASSTGTGAYEQYF

D gene: -
V gene: TRBV7-2
J gene: TRBJ2-7
clone size: few
CDR3 DNA: TGTGCCAGCAGCTTAAATATACAGATCGAGCAGTACTTC
CDR3 protein: CASSLNIQIEQYF

D gene: -
V gene: TRBV2
J gene: TRBJ1-6
clone size: few
CDR3 DNA: TGTGCCAGCAGAAACAGGGTTGCCCTCCACTTT
CDR3 protein: CASRNRVALHF

D gene: -
V gene: TRBV4-3
J gene: TRBJ2-7
clone size: few
CDR3 DNA: TGCGCCAGCAGCCAAGATATCGCGGGGGCCGCCGAGCAGTACTTC
CDR3 protein: CASSQDIAGAAEQYF

D gene: TRBD1
V gene: TRBV5-1
J gene: TRBJ2-5
clone size: few
CDR3 DNA: TGCGCCAGCAGCGAGCAGGGGGACCAAGAGACCCAGTACTTC
CDR3 protein: CASSEQGDQETQYF

D gene: -
V gene: TRBV7-2
J gene: TRBJ1-5
clone size: -
CDR3 DNA: TGTGCCAGCGGCTTGGGGGTCCTGCCCCAGCATTTT
CDR3 protein: CASGLGVLPQHF

D gene: -
V gene: TRBV5-1
J gene: TRBJ1-2
clone size: -
CDR3 DNA: TGCGCCAGCAGCTTGGGACAGAGAGATGGCTACACCTTC
CDR3 protein: CASSLGQRDGYTF

D gene: -
V gene: TRBV6-5
J gene: TRBJ2-2
clone size: -
CDR3 DNA: TGTGCCAGCAGTTACGGGGAGAACACCGGGGAGCTGTTTTTT
CDR3 protein: CASSYGENTGELFF

D gene: TRBD1
V gene: TRBV14
J gene: TRBJ1-2
clone size: few
CDR3 DNA: TGTGCCAGCAGCGGGGCGGACAGGGGCACTCATGGCTACACCTTC
CDR3 protein: CASSGADRGTHGYTF

D gene: -
V gene: TRBV7-9
J gene: TRBJ1-6
clone size: -
CDR3 DNA: TGTGCCAGCAGCCGAGAATCATCTTCACCCCTCCACTTT
CDR3 protein: CASSRESSSPLHF

D gene: -
V gene: TRBV5-4
J gene: TRBJ2-1
clone size: -
CDR3 DNA: TGTGCCAGCAGCGCTGGACAGCTCACCAACAATGAGCAGTTCTTC
CDR3 protein: CASSAGQLTNNEQFF

D gene: -
V gene: TRBV5-4
J gene: TRBJ1-2
clone size: few
CDR3 DNA: TGTGCCAGCAGCCAAGATAAGGGCTACACCTTC
CDR3 protein: CASSQDKGYTF

D gene: -
V gene: TRBV19
J gene: TRBJ2-2
clone size: few
CDR3 DNA: TGTGCCAGTAGTACCGGACAGAAAACCGGGGAGCTGTTTTTT
CDR3 protein: CASSTGQKTGELFF

D gene: TRBD1
V gene: TRBV28
J gene: TRBJ2-3
clone size: few
CDR3 DNA: TGTGCCAGCAGTCCGATTGGACAGGGCCTCACAGATACGCAGTATTTT
CDR3 protein: CASSPIGQGLTDTQYF

D gene: -
V gene: TRBV18
J gene: TRBJ2-1
clone size: few
CDR3 DNA: TGTGCCAGCTCACCAGTGGTTCTCGGGGTTGGATCGGACAATGAGCAGTTCTTC
CDR3 protein: CASSPVVLGVGSDNEQFF

D gene: -
V gene: TRBV10-3
J gene: TRBJ2-7
clone size: few
CDR3 DNA: TGTGCCATCAGTGAGTCTGTTTCCGAAAAAAACGAGCAGTACTTC
CDR3 protein: CAISESVSEKNEQYF

D gene: TRBD1
V gene: TRBV7-9
J gene: TRBJ2-3
clone size: -
CDR3 DNA: TGTGCCAGCAGCTTAGCCTGGGACAGTCCAGATACGCAGTATTTT
CDR3 protein: CASSLAWDSPDTQYF

D gene: -
V gene: TRBV10-3
J gene: TRBJ2-7
clone size: -
CDR3 DNA: TGTGCCATCAGTGAGAGCAGGGGCGAGCAGTACTTC
CDR3 protein: CAISESRGEQYF

D gene: -
V gene: TRBV6-5
J gene: TRBJ2-5
clone size: few
CDR3 DNA: TGTGCCAGCAGTCCCAGGGGAATACAAGAGACCCAGTACTTC
CDR3 protein: CASSPRGIQETQYF